This T cell receptor beta chain stems from a study of T cell repertoires in cytomegalovirus infection. General observations from the study: What dominated the ex vivo response were HLA-C-restricted CMV-specific TCR beta clonotypes. Summed frequency of shared TCR beta families picked out CMV carriers who also had the relevant HLA.

CDR3 length: 15 residues. The germline gives CDR1 MDHEN, CDR2 SYDVKM. Trimming took off 6 bases at V and 4 bases at J, with 15 bases between the two ends. In the case of this clonotype: What it binds is unknown.

TCRdb fed the reads into MiXCR, producing one record per CDR3 protein. This sample yields some 700,000 distinct CDR3 sequences, of which 35% are seen a single time; roughly 2.9% belongs to the top ten. This clonotype originated in a human donor in good health (CMV status not recorded). Some clones in this sample may be carry-over from other donors' samples. The chain recombines TRBV28 with TRBJ1-4; tentatively, D is TRBD1 (6 bases). The specimen was PBMCs. DNA for the CDR3: TGTGCCAGCAGCCGCGGACAGAGAGATAATGAAAAACTGTTTTTT. It translates to CASSRGQRDNEKLFF.